Listed below are T cell receptor beta chains from one sample, sequenced in a study of regulatory T cells in long-lasting Graves disease. TCRdb reanalysed the multiplex PCR reads using MiXCR and keeps one entry per CDR3 protein. The sample shows more than 450,000 distinct CDR3 sequences, approximately 12% of them seen only once. These same data were also listed under a study on T cells in Graves' hyperthyroidism and ophthalmopathy.

The source was peripheral blood mononuclear cells (PBMCs), collected at new diagnosis, from a patient treated with antithyroid drugs. The origin of the receptors is a woman aged 30 to 39 with Graves disease. Each CDR3 is given with its conserved first and last residue. A D gene is named only where the DNA matches it firmly. Expanded clones are given a class, and other clones once, few, many or no size at all.

d_gene	v_gene	j_gene	len	abundance	CDR3nt	CDR3aa
NA	TRBV19	TRBJ1-5	12	many	TGTGCCAGTAGTATAAGTGGGCAGCCCCAGCATTTT	CASSISGQPQHF
NA	TRBV28	TRBJ2-3	15	many	TGTGCCAGCAGTTTCCCTTCGGTTAGCACAGATACGCAGTATTTT	CASSFPSVSTDTQYF
NA	TRBV30	TRBJ1-2	15	many	TGTGCCTGGAGAAACTACGGGCAGAGCAACTATGGCTACACCTTC	CAWRNYGQSNYGYTF
NA	TRBV27	TRBJ2-5	14	many	TGTGCCAGCAGCCTTCGGCGGGGATCGGAGACCCAGTACTTC	CASSLRRGSETQYF
NA	TRBV24-1	TRBJ2-7	10	many	TGTGCCGCCCCTCCCTACGAGCAGTACTTC	CAAPPYEQYF
NA	TRBV29-1	TRBJ1-1	13	NA	TGCAGCGTTGCCGACTTCCTGAACACTGAAGCTTTCTTT	CSVADFLNTEAFF
TRBD1	TRBV6-1	TRBJ1-1	14	many	TGTGCCAGCAGTGCCTCGACAGGGCTGACTGAAGCTTTCTTT	CASSASTGLTEAFF
NA	TRBV5-1	TRBJ1-1	13	few	TGCGCCAGCGGAGACGGAACGAACACTGAAGCTTTCTTT	CASGDGTNTEAFF
NA	TRBV5-5	TRBJ1-5	15	many	TGTGCCAGCAGCACGGGAGGGAGGGGATATCAGCCCCAGCATTTT	CASSTGGRGYQPQHF
TRBD1	TRBV27	TRBJ2-3	17	NA	TGTGCCAGCAGTTTAAGGGGACAGGGAGTAGGCACAGATACGCAGTATTTT	CASSLRGQGVGTDTQYF
TRBD2	TRBV18	TRBJ2-1	17	NA	TGTGCCAGCTCACCCCCAGTACGGCTAGCGGTCGACAATGAGCAGTTCTTC	CASSPPVRLAVDNEQFF
NA	TRBV28	TRBJ2-4	12	many	TGTGCCAGTCGGGGTAGATCAAACATTCAGTACTTC	CASRGRSNIQYF
TRBD2	TRBV19	TRBJ2-7	13	NA	TGTGCCAGTTGTACTAGCGGGCTTCACGAGCAGTACTTC	CASCTSGLHEQYF
NA	TRBV7-2	TRBJ2-3	16	many	TGTGCCAGCAGCTTACGACTAGTATCGAGCACAGATACGCAGTATTTT	CASSLRLVSSTDTQYF
TRBD2	TRBV19	TRBJ2-3	15	many	TGTGCCAGTAGTGACGGGACTAGCGTCGGAGATACGCAGTATTTT	CASSDGTSVGDTQYF
TRBD2	TRBV19	TRBJ2-3	15	few	TGTGCCAGTAGTTTAAAGCGGGGCCCCACAGATACGCAGTATTTT	CASSLKRGPTDTQYF
NA	TRBV20-1	TRBJ2-1	15	many	TGCAGTGCTGGAGGGCTAGATCACGCCTCAAATGAGCAGTTCTTC	CSAGGLDHASNEQFF
TRBD1	TRBV2	TRBJ1-2	12	many	TGTGCCAGCAGCGGGACAGGGTATGGCTACACCTTC	CASSGTGYGYTF
NA	TRBV7-2	TRBJ2-5	14	NA	TGTGCCAGCAGCCGCGTAGTAGGGGTAGAGACCCAGTACTTC	CASSRVVGVETQYF
TRBD1	TRBV28	TRBJ2-7	13	many	TGTGCCAGCGAGGACAGGGGCAGGGACGAGCAGTACTTC	CASEDRGRDEQYF
TRBD1	TRBV6-2/TRBV6-3	TRBJ2-7	13	few	TGTGCCAGCAAGGCACAGGGGATTAACGAGCAGTACTTC	CASKAQGINEQYF
TRBD1	TRBV11-3	TRBJ2-2	15	many	TGTGCCAGCAGCGCGAGACAGGGGGGTGCCGGGGAGCTGTTTTTT	CASSARQGGAGELFF
NA	TRBV30	TRBJ1-5	14	many	TGTGCCTGGAGTGTCTGGGGGGCCCAACAGCCCCAGCATTTT	CAWSVWGAQQPQHF
TRBD2	TRBV2	TRBJ2-2	22	NA	TGCGCCAGCAGTGTTAGAGGGTACGGGACTAGCGGGAGGTCAACGAACACCGGGGAGCTGTTTTTT	CASSVRGYGTSGRSTNTGELFF
TRBD2	TRBV27	TRBJ2-7	15	many	TGCGCCAGCAGCCACCGGACTAGCGGGTCCTACGAGCAGTACTTC	CASSHRTSGSYEQYF
NA	TRBV27	TRBJ2-7	15	many	TGTGCCAGCGGCGCGGTGGGGACAAGGGCCCACGAGCAGTACTTC	CASGAVGTRAHEQYF
NA	TRBV24-1	TRBJ1-1	15	many	TGTGCCACCAGTGCTTCGGGGACGGGGAACACTGAAGCTTTCTTT	CATSASGTGNTEAFF
TRBD1	TRBV18	TRBJ2-4	15	NA	TGTGCCAGCTCACACAGGGGCGCAGCCAAAAACATTCAGTACTTC	CASSHRGAAKNIQYF
NA	TRBV2	TRBJ2-7	16	NA	TGTGCCAGCAGTTGGGCGTCCGGGCGGGACTCGAGCTCCCAGTACTTC	CASSWASGRDSSSQYF
NA	TRBV5-6	TRBJ1-1	14	many	TGTGCCAGCAGCTTGAGGCAGATGAACACTGAAGCTTTCTTT	CASSLRQMNTEAFF
NA	TRBV20-1	TRBJ1-1	12	NA	TGCAGTGCGGCAGGCAGATGGACTGAAGCTTTCTTT	CSAAGRWTEAFF
NA	TRBV5-6	TRBJ2-5	13	many	TGTGCCAGCAGCCGGGGACAACGAGAGACCCAGTACTTC	CASSRGQRETQYF
TRBD1	TRBV4-2	TRBJ2-1	16	NA	TGTGCCAGCAGCCAAGCCGGGACAGGGGGCTTCGGTGAGCAGTTCTTC	CASSQAGTGGFGEQFF
TRBD1	TRBV9	TRBJ1-6	13	many	TGTGCCAGCAGCGTAGGACAGGGTTCACCCCTCCACTTT	CASSVGQGSPLHF
NA	TRBV29-1	TRBJ2-1	14	NA	TGCAGCGTTGAAGAACGGAACAGAAACAATAAGCAGTTCTTC	CSVEERNRNNKQFF
TRBD2	TRBV19	TRBJ2-3	14	NA	TGTGCCAGTAGTATAACTAGCGGGAGAGATACGCAGTATTTT	CASSITSGRDTQYF
NA	TRBV30	TRBJ2-7	11	NA	TGTGCCTGGAGTAGAGAGTCCGTGCAGTACTTC	CAWSRESVQYF
NA	TRBV27	TRBJ1-5	16	few	TGTGCCAGCACCAATACGGGTGGAAATAGCAATCAGCCCCAGCATTTT	CASTNTGGNSNQPQHF
NA	TRBV11-2	TRBJ2-1	16	many	TGTGCCAGCAGCTCACCCCGCCGAAGCTCCTACAATGAGCAGTTCTTC	CASSSPRRSSYNEQFF
TRBD1	TRBV5-4	TRBJ1-1	14	many	TGTGCCAGCAGCCTACAGGGGACCTACTCTGAAGCTTTCTTT	CASSLQGTYSEAFF
NA	TRBV11-3	TRBJ2-1	15	many	TGTGCCAGCAGCTACCGCGGAGGGCCAGGATATGAGCAGTTCTTC	CASSYRGGPGYEQFF
TRBD1	TRBV6-1	TRBJ1-4	15	many	TGTGCCAGCAGTGATACAGGGGTTACTAATGAAAAACTGTTTTTT	CASSDTGVTNEKLFF
NA	TRBV7-2	TRBJ2-5	14	many	TGTGCCAGCAGCTTAGGGCGCCTTCGGGAGACCCAGTACTTC	CASSLGRLRETQYF
TRBD1	TRBV5-1	TRBJ2-7	16	few	TGCGCCAGCAGCTTGGGACAGGGGAGTACCTCCTACGAGCAGTACTTC	CASSLGQGSTSYEQYF
NA	TRBV10-3	TRBJ2-7	14	few	TGTGCCATCGCGGGACAGACCGAACCCTACGAGCAGTACTTC	CAIAGQTEPYEQYF
NA	TRBV2	TRBJ2-5	17	many	TGTGCCAGCAATAGGGCGGGGACCAGCGGCGTTCGAGAGACCCAGTACTTC	CASNRAGTSGVRETQYF